This TCR beta chain was obtained from a study of T cell repertoires in cytomegalovirus infection. About the study: Carrying CMV and the relevant HLA type showed in public TCR beta signatures.

V lost 5 bases and J 7 bases, leaving 18 bases between the germline ends. The CDR3 is 15 residues long. The germline V gene encodes CDR1 SGHTA and CDR2 FQGTGA. A few counts support this clonotype. Its antigen is unidentified. Study-level findings and limits: The study identified carriers of CMV plus the relevant HLA from cumulative public TCR beta family frequency.

MiXCR, run by TCRdb on the reads, gives a single entry per CDR3 protein. This sample has approximately 320,000 distinct CDR3 sequences; around 9.5% occur once, and the top ten carry about 3.9%. The TCR originated in a human donor in good health (CMV status not recorded). Some clones in this sample may be carry-over from other donors' samples. This chain joins TRBV7-3 and TRBJ2-1, with no clear D. Sequencing input: PBMCs. The CDR3 spells CASSPQYGVRNEQFF. The CDR3 bases are TGTGCCAGCAGCCCGCAATATGGGGTTCGGAATGAGCAGTTCTTC.